This T cell receptor (beta chain) came from a study of shared clonotypes between healthy human individuals. Study-level background: Researchers drew samples from a couple of women and a few men aged 18 to 49. Plates per donor: three CD4 naive, three CD4 memory, two CD8 naive, one CD8 memory. Broader study findings: Generally, naive subsets came out with larger estimated richness than memory subsets.

Sequencing used immunoSEQ multiplex PCR; TCRdb keeps in-frame clones, though not all of them. This repertoire shows hundreds of thousands of clones, 98% found once; its top ten account for more than 0.3%. CD8 cells regarded as naive lacked CD45RO, were positively chosen for CCR7, and omitted terminally differentiated effector memory CD45RA+ cells. Donors, healthy HIV-negative adults, lacked recent acute infections or vaccinations. This CDR3 region has 14 residues. Deletions cut 2 bases from V and 2 bases from J, with 7 bases between. Germline V gene data show CDR1 as WSHSY and CDR2 as SAAADI. A note on this clone: Its antigen is as yet unknown.

This sequence was found in a man aged 25-45 years in good health. The chain joins TRBV10-2 to TRBJ1-3, with D hard to call. Sequencing input: naive CD8+ T cells sorted from blood. The CDR3 sequence: CASSETETGNTIYF. The CDR3 nucleotides are TGCGCCAGCAGTGAGACAGAAACTGGAAACACCATATATTTT.